This paragraph reports one TCR beta chain. Researchers prepared the TCRbeta library using unique molecular identifiers, the study reports. TCRdb reprocessed the PCR reads with MiXCR, giving one entry per CDR3 protein. The sample gives 350,000 to 450,000 distinct CDR3 sequences, more than 10% of which show up once; around 4.5% is in the top ten. The ends were cut back, 5 bases at V and 5 bases at J, with 12 bases in the middle. This CDR3 spans 13 amino acids. The record originates from a study of T-cell reconstitution after alpha-beta-depleted transplantation in children. The J gene is TRBJ2-5, the V gene TRBV12-3 or TRBV12-4; D is possibly TRBD1 (6 bases). The clonotype was recovered from a human donor who donated a stem cell graft to a child with Fanconi anemia. Sequenced material: PBMCs, taken from the stem cell graft. The DNA of the CDR3 is TGTGCCAGCAGTAACAGGGATTTGGAGACCCAGTACTTC. It encodes CASSNRDLETQYF.